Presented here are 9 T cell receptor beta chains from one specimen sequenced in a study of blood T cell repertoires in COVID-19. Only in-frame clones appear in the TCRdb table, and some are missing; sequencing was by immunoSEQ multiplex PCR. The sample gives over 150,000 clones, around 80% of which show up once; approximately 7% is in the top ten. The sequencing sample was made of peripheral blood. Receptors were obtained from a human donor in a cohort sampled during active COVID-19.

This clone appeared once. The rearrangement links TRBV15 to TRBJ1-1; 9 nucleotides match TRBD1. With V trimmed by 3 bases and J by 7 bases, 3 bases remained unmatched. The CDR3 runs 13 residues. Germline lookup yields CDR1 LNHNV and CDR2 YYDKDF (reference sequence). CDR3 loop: CATSRDRGFEAFF. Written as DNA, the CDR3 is TGTGCCACCAGCAGGGACAGGGGCTTTGAAGCTTTCTTT.

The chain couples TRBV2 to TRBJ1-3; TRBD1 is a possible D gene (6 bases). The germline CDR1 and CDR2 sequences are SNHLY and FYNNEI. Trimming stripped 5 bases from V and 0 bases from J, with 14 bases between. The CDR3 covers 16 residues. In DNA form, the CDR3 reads TGTGCCAGCAGTAGAGATACAGGGTTCTCTGGAAACACCATATATTTT. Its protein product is CASSRDTGFSGNTIYF.

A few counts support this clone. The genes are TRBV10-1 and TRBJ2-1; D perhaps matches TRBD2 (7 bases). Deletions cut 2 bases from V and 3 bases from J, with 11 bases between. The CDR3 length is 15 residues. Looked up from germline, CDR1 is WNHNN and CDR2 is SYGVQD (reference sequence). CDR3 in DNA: TGCGCCAGCAGTGAGGCGGGGGCAGACTACAATGAGCAGTTCTTC. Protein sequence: CASSEAGADYNEQFF.

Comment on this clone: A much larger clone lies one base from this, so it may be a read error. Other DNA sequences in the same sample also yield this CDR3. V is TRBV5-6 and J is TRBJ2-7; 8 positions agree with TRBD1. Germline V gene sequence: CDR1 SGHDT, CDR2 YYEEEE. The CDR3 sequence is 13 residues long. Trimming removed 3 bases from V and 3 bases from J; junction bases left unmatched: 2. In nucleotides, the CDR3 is TGTGCCAGCAGCTCTGGACAGGGCTACGAGCAGTACTTC. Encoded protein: CASSSGQGYEQYF. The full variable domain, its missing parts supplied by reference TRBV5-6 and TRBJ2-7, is DAGVTQSPTHLIKTRGQQVTLRCSPKSGHDTVSWYQQALGQGPQFIFQYYEEEERQRGNFPDRFSGHQFPNYSSELNVNALLLGDSALYLCASSSGQGYEQYFGPGTRLTVT.

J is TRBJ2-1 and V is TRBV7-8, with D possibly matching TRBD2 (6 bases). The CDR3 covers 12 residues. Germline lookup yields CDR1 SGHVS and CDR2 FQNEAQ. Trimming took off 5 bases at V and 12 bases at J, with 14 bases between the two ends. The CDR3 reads CASSGTSYGQFF. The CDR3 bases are TGTGCCAGCAGCGGCACTAGCTACGGGCAGTTCTTC.

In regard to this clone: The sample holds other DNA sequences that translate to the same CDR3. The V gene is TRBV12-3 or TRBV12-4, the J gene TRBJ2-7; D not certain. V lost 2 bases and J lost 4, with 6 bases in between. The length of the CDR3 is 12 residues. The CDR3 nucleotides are TGTGCCAGCAGTTTAACCGGGTACGAGCAGTACTTC. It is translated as CASSLTGYEQYF.

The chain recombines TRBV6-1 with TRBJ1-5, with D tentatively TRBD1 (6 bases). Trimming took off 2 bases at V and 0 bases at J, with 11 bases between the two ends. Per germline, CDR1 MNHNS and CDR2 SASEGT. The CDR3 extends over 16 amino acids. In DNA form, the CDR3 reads TGTGCCAGCAGTGAAAGGGGGAGCTATAGCAATCAGCCCCAGCATTTT. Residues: CASSERGSYSNQPQHF.

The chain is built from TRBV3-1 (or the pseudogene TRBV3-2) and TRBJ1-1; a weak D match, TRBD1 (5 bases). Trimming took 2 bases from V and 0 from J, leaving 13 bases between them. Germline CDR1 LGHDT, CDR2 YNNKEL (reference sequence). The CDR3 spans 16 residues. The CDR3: CASSQSWGGLNTEAFF. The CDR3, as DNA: TGTGCCAGCAGCCAATCCTGGGGGGGGTTGAACACTGAAGCTTTCTTT.

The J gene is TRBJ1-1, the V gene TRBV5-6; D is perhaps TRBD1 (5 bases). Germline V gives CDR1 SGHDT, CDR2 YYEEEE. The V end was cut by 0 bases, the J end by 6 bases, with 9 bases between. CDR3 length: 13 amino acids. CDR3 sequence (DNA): TGTGCCAGCAGCTTGGGCAGGGTCCCTGAAGCTTTCTTT. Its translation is CASSLGRVPEAFF.